The 20 T cell receptor beta chains below were found in one sample sequenced in a study of glioma-infiltrating T cells. TCR alpha and beta CDR3 regions were amplified from RNA using iRepertoire nested multiplex PCR. TCRdb independently ran MiXCR on the multiplex PCR reads; one entry per CDR3 protein. This table holds roughly 200,000 distinct CDR3 sequences, roughly a third found once. The source material was glioma tissue, nonneoplastic brain tissue, or PBMCs (not recorded which). The receptor source for this set is a human donor with low-grade glioma or glioblastoma, undergoing nonglioma brain surgery, or in good health (not recorded which).

This clonotype has ten or more counts. J is TRBJ2-7 and V is TRBV7-6; 9 bases are a match to TRBD2. This CDR3 has 14 amino acids. Losses at the gene ends were 5 bases for V and 1 base for J; bases not matched to a gene: 3. Germline V gene lookup returns CDR1 SGHVS and CDR2 FNYEAQ. CDR3 in amino acids: CASSGSGSSYEQYF. CDR3 coding DNA: TGTGCCAGCAGCGGTAGCGGGAGTTCCTACGAGCAGTACTTC.

This clonotype has at least ten counts. This rearrangement joins TRBV3-1 to TRBJ2-1; TRBD2 aligns across 8 bases. Per germline, CDR1 LGHDT and CDR2 YNNKEL (reference sequence). J gave up 4 bases and V 2 bases, and 7 bases lay outside the gene matches. The CDR3 covers 16 residues. The CDR3 sequence: CASSQPLAGSYNEQFF. CDR3 bases: TGTGCCAGCAGCCAACCTCTAGCGGGTTCTTACAATGAGCAGTTCTTC.

This clonotype has at least ten counts. The rearrangement uses TRBV27 and TRBJ2-2; possible D gene TRBD2, 5 bases. The germline V and J ends were trimmed by 1 base and 7 bases, with 10 bases remaining between them. The germline CDR1 and CDR2 sequences are MNHEY and SMNVEV (reference sequence). The CDR3 runs 14 residues. The CDR3 reads CASSLFREVGELFF. DNA of the CDR3: TGTGCCAGCAGTTTATTTCGGGAAGTCGGGGAGCTGTTTTTT.

With respect to this clonotype: A read error is possible here, since a much larger clone lies one base away. The chain combines TRBV7-9 with TRBJ1-3; a weak D match, TRBD1 (6 bases). The CDR3 is made up of 17 amino acids. Germline values: CDR1 SEHNR, CDR2 FQNEAQ (reference sequence). V lost 7 bases, J lost 0 bases, and 19 bases lay in between. The CDR3 loop is CASIPQAGASSGNTIYF. CDR3 bases: TGTGCCAGCATCCCCCAAGCGGGGGCGAGCTCTGGAAACACCATATATTTT.

The chain recombines TRBV27 with TRBJ2-3; D may be TRBD1 (7 bases). The CDR3 contains 14 residues. Trimming stripped 8 bases from V and 13 bases from J, with 25 bases between. Looked up from germline, CDR1 is MNHEY and CDR2 is SMNVEV (reference sequence). The CDR3 sequence: CASVETGTYGTEYF. CDR3 DNA sequence: TGTGCCAGCGTAGAGACAGGGACTTACGGTACAGAGTATTTT.

This clonotype was seen repeatedly, ten times or more. The V gene is TRBV7-9, the J gene TRBJ2-7; D call uncertain. The CDR3 loop spans 15 amino acids. V dropped 1 base and J dropped 0 bases, with 10 bases sitting between them. Germline V gene sequence: CDR1 SEHNR, CDR2 FQNEAQ (reference sequence). In DNA, the CDR3 is TGTGCCAGCAGCTTAGGGGCAGCCAACTCCTACGAGCAGTACTTC. Encoded protein: CASSLGAANSYEQYF.

This clonotype was counted at least ten times. The chain employs TRBV7-2 and TRBJ2-7, with 8 bases fitting TRBD2. The CDR3 consists of 16 residues. The V gene end was trimmed by 5 bases and the J gene end by 4 bases; junction bases not matched to a gene: 13. Germline assignment: CDR1 SGHTA and CDR2 FQGNSA. CDR3 bases: TGTGCCAGCAGCCCAAAACTAGCGGAGACCAGATACGAGCAGTACTTC. Translation: CASSPKLAETRYEQYF.

This clonotype was recorded at least ten times. The gene calls are TRBV4-2 and TRBJ2-7; 10 bases are a match to TRBD2. CDR3 length equals 14 residues. CDR1 LGHNA and CDR2 YNFKEQ come from the germline V gene. The V and J ends lost 1 base and 3 bases, in that order; junction bases with no gene match: 0. The CDR3 protein is CASSQGTSGYEQYF. The CDR3 DNA follows: TGTGCCAGCAGCCAAGGGACTAGCGGCTACGAGCAGTACTTC.

In regard to this clonotype: A much bigger clone sits one base away, suggesting this may be a read error. The chain has TRBV7-6 and TRBJ2-1; possible D gene TRBD1, 6 bases. Germline V gene lookup returns CDR1 SGHVS and CDR2 FNYEAQ. The CDR3 consists of 16 residues. V was cut by 4 bases and J by 3 bases, with 16 bases left in between. The CDR3 loop is CASSSGQQLIYNEQFF. CDR3 DNA: TGTGCCAGCAGCTCAGGACAGCAGCTAATCTACAATGAGCAGTTCTTC.

This clonotype appeared many times. The chain uses TRBV10-3 and TRBJ1-6, with 7 bases identical to TRBD1. Trimming removed 8 bases from V and 7 bases from J; junction bases left unmatched: 2. CDR3 length: 12 residues. CDR1 is ENHRY and CDR2 is SYGVKD in the germline V gene. CDR3 DNA sequence: TGTGCCATCCGACAGGGCAATTCACCCCTCCACTTT. Translated: CAIRQGNSPLHF.

The V call is TRBV7-3, the J call TRBJ2-7; D perhaps matches TRBD2 (5 bases). Trimming cost V 0 bases and J 7 bases, with 19 bases left between them. The germline gives CDR1 SGHTA, CDR2 FQGTGA. The CDR3 length is 16 residues. Written as DNA, the CDR3 is TGTGCCAGCAGCTTAACCCCAGGACTCTCCTACAATGAGCAGTACTTC. As protein: CASSLTPGLSYNEQYF.

This clonotype was detected only once. This could be a read error, since a much larger clone is one nucleotide away. This sequence joins TRBV12-3 or TRBV12-4 and TRBJ1-1; 9 bases fit TRBD1. Trimming cost V 9 bases and J 0 bases; bases outside gene matches: 11. The CDR3 is 16 amino acids. CDR3 DNA sequence: TGTGCCAGAAGCCGGAGGACAGGGGTTTTGAACACTGAAGCTTTCTTT. This translates into CARSRRTGVLNTEAFF.

There are many counts of this clonotype. The chain recombines TRBV20-1 with TRBJ2-1; D ambiguous. Germline V gene data show CDR1 as DFQATT and CDR2 as SNEGSKA (reference sequence). Trimming took 1 base from V and 6 from J, leaving 13 bases between them. This CDR3 spans 14 amino acids. DNA for the CDR3: TGCAGTGCTAGAGTTAGTGGCGGCATCAATGAGCAGTTCTTC. Protein product: CSARVSGGINEQFF.

This clonotype has a handful of counts. V is TRBV5-1 and J is TRBJ2-7; the D gene is possibly TRBD1 (7 bases). The germline V and J ends were trimmed by 3 bases and 3 bases, with 13 bases remaining between them. CDR1 SGHRS and CDR2 YFSETQ come from the germline V gene. The CDR3 sequence is 14 residues long. The CDR3 DNA is TGCGCCAGCAGCTCTGACAGGGACTTCTACGAGCAGTACTTC. Protein: CASSSDRDFYEQYF.

Ten or more counts support this clonotype. The V gene is TRBV4-3, the J gene TRBJ2-5, with TRBD2 identical over 9 bases. Trimming removed 3 bases from V and 1 base from J; junction bases left unmatched: 3. This CDR3 contains 15 residues. Germline CDR1 is LGHNA and CDR2 is YSLEER. The CDR3 loop is CASSQWTSAQETQYF. Written as DNA, the CDR3 is TGCGCCAGCAGCCAGTGGACTAGCGCCCAAGAGACCCAGTACTTC.

This clonotype has a count of ten or more. The rearrangement uses TRBV27 and TRBJ2-7; perhaps TRBD1 as D (5 bases). Germline lookup yields CDR1 MNHEY and CDR2 SMNVEV (reference sequence). V was pared by 6 bases and J by 3 bases, with 12 bases between. The CDR3 contains 13 residues. CDR3: CASSRQGGYEQYF. The DNA for the CDR3 is TGTGCCAGCAGCCGGCAGGGTGGCTACGAGCAGTACTTC.

Details on this clonotype: With a much larger clone just one base away, this may be a read error. The chain uses TRBV6-2 or TRBV6-3 and TRBJ2-7, with unresolved D. The CDR3 contains 15 residues. V was trimmed by 5 bases and J by 4 bases, leaving 18 bases between them. Germline V gene sequence: CDR1 MNHEY, CDR2 SVGEGT. DNA for the CDR3: TGTGCCAGCAGTGGCCTGGGATCGTTACTATACGAGCAGTACTTC. This translates into CASSGLGSLLYEQYF.

This clonotype was counted between two and nine times. The V call is TRBV3-1, the J call TRBJ2-7; 9 bases are shared with TRBD1. Germline trimming cut 6 bases from V and 7 bases from J; bases unmatched to any gene: 10. The CDR3 length is 14 residues. Germline CDR1 and CDR2: LGHDT and YNNKEL (reference sequence). CDR3 residues: CASRHGTGGNEQYF. CDR3 coding DNA: TGTGCCAGCAGACACGGAACAGGGGGCAATGAGCAGTACTTC.

This clonotype was seen ten or more times. V is TRBV6-1 and J is TRBJ2-3; 11 bases are a match to TRBD2. The length of the CDR3 is 16 residues. J was trimmed by 6 bases and V by 5 bases; bases with no gene match: 10. CDR1 is MNHNS, CDR2 SASEGT, per germline. The CDR3 DNA follows: TGTGCCAGCAGTTATTCACTAGCGGGAGTCGGTGATACGCAGTATTTT. Translated, it gives CASSYSLAGVGDTQYF.

This clonotype was picked up one time. With a much larger clone just one base away, this may be a read error. The genes are TRBV19 and TRBJ2-1; 13 bases are shared with TRBD2. Germline V CDR1 and CDR2: LNHDA, SQIVND (reference sequence). This CDR3 region has 14 residues. The CDR3 spells CASWTSGRPNEKFF. The CDR3, as DNA: TGTGCCAGCTGGACTAGCGGGAGACCCAATGAGAAGTTCTTC.